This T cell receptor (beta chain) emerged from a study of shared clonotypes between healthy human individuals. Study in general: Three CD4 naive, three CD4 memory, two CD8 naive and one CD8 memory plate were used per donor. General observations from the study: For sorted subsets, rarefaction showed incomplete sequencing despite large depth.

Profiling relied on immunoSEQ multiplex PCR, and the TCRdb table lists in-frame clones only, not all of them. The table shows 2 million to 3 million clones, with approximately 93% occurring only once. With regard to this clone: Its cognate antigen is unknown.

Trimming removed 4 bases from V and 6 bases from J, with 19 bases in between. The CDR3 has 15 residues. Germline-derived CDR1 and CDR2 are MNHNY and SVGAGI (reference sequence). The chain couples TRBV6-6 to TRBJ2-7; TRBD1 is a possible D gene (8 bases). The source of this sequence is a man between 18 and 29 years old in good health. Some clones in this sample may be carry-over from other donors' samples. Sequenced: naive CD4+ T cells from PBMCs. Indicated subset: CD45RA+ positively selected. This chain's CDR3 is CASSFQGAGVSEQYF. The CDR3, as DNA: TGTGCCAGCAGTTTCCAGGGGGCGGGAGTCAGCGAGCAGTACTTC.